The clone carrying this T cell receptor beta chain was seen ten or more times. Its antigen remains unknown. These data are taken from a study of T cells in Graves' hyperthyroidism and ophthalmopathy. Study-level background: Peripheral blood was drawn at first diagnosis, prior to all treatment.

Amplified TCR beta CDR3 regions came from RNA transcripts. TCR CDR3 regions were first amplified by RT-PCR with HTBI primers. TCRdb re-called the multiplex PCR reads through MiXCR, storing one row per CDR3 protein. The data contain fewer than 450,000 distinct CDR3 sequences, approximately 18% of them singletons. Study-wide findings and caveats: Most thyroid clonotypes with frequency above 0.001 were detected in blood.

The V and J ends lost 4 bases and 2 bases respectively, with 14 bases between them. The CDR3 length is 16 residues. Germline V CDR1 and CDR2: SNHLY, FYNNEI. The chain uses TRBV2 and TRBJ1-4, with a weak D call TRBD1 (5 bases). Sample: blood. The TCR comes from a man between 18 and 29 years old with Graves' ophthalmopathy. The CDR3 sequence is CASSARGGGTNEKLFF. The CDR3 DNA reads TGTGCCAGCAGTGCTAGGGGCGGGGGGACTAATGAAAAACTGTTTTTT.